This T cell receptor (beta chain) was sequenced during a study of memory CD8 T cells in hepatitis C reinfection. Study-wide context: Reinfection meant HCV RNA positivity after two negatives ≥60 days apart. Samples late or after reinfection came 12 to 24 weeks post-detection.

The sample's time point: late/post reinfection, 12 to 24 weeks after detection. TCR sequencing was done directly ex vivo on sorted cells, without expansion in vitro. Between the trimmed V and J ends, which lost 9 bases and 0 bases, there was a span of 11 bases. Germline assignment: CDR1 LNHDA and CDR2 SQIVND (reference sequence). The CDR3 loop spans 13 amino acids. This clone was detected only a few times. TCRdb's table, derived via immunoSEQ multiplex PCR, lists solely in-frame clones and lacks some. The profile shows 46,000 or so clones, roughly 89% of them singletons. The chain employs TRBV19 and TRBJ1-1, with a weak D call TRBD1 (6 bases). Sequencing was carried out using naive CD8+ T cells sorted from blood. The clonotype originates from a man aged 18 to 29 with hepatitis C virus infection. The CDR3 spells CASRGDMNTEAFF. Written as DNA, the CDR3 is TGTGCCAGCCGGGGGGACATGAACACTGAAGCTTTCTTT.